A selection of T cell receptor beta chains follows, all from one sample in a study of response to subunit inactivated influenza vaccine. MiXCR, applied by TCRdb to the RT-PCR reads, yields one record per CDR3 protein. The data show around 470,000 distinct CDR3 sequences, under 8.5% seen once. The sequencing used PBMCs from blood, collected around 25 months after vaccination. These receptors were taken from a man between 45 and 75 years old who received an inactivated influenza vaccine. CDR3s include the opening cysteine and the closing phenylalanine or tryptophan. A D gene is named only where the DNA matches it firmly. Clone sizes are given selectively: once, few, many, or a class where the clone is expanded.

J gene | D gene | clone size | V gene | CDR3 protein | CDR3 DNA
TRBJ2-1 | - | many | TRBV4-2 | CASSQSPTGYNEQFF | TGTGCCAGCAGCCAATCTCCCACCGGGTACAATGAGCAGTTCTTC
TRBJ1-5 | - | many | TRBV18 | CASSPSGSQPQHF | TGTGCCAGCTCACCGTCGGGAAGTCAGCCCCAGCATTTT
TRBJ2-7 | - | few | TRBV28 | CASSSRRVRPYEQYF | TGTGCCAGCAGCTCTCGCCGGGTCCGGCCCTACGAGCAGTACTTC
TRBJ2-7 | - | - | TRBV3-1 | CASSHPGFYEQYF | TGTGCCAGCAGCCATCCAGGGTTCTACGAGCAGTACTTC
TRBJ1-1 | - | few | TRBV7-3 | CASKMTETNTEAFF | TGTGCCAGCAAAATGACAGAAACGAACACTGAAGCTTTCTTT
TRBJ2-5 | TRBD2 | few | TRBV4-2 | CASSQLSGGETQYF | TGTGCCAGCAGCCAGTTAAGCGGGGGAGAGACCCAGTACTTC
TRBJ2-1 | - | - | TRBV20-1 | CSASQIGDPKGEQFF | TGCAGTGCTAGTCAAATCGGGGACCCCAAGGGCGAGCAGTTCTTC
TRBJ2-3 | TRBD2 | many | TRBV5-1 | CASSPWTSGTYTDTQYF | TGCGCCAGCAGCCCGTGGACTAGCGGGACCTACACAGATACGCAGTATTTT
TRBJ2-7 | - | few | TRBV4-1 | CASSQSNSPSSYEQYF | TGCGCCAGCAGCCAATCTAACAGCCCTTCGAGCTACGAGCAGTACTTC
TRBJ2-7 | - | many | TRBV20-1 | CSARDWSWGYEQYF | TGCAGTGCTAGAGATTGGTCGTGGGGTTACGAGCAGTACTTC
TRBJ1-3 | - | few | TRBV2 | CASSERNSGNTIYF | TGTGCCAGCAGTGAAAGGAACTCTGGAAACACCATATATTTT
TRBJ2-7 | TRBD2 | many | TRBV3-1 | CASSQSLAGGPEQYF | TGTGCCAGCAGCCAATCACTGGCGGGGGGGCCTGAGCAGTACTTC
TRBJ2-5 | - | - | TRBV19 | CASGGGTDFSWGQETQYF | TGTGCCTCCGGCGGCGGGACCGACTTCTCTTGGGGCCAAGAGACCCAGTACTTC
TRBJ2-7 | - | few | TRBV20-1 | CSAIPRTNYEQYF | TGCAGTGCCATCCCAAGGACTAACTACGAGCAGTACTTC
TRBJ2-5 | - | few | TRBV18 | CASSPRTAPRETQYF | TGTGCCAGCTCACCAAGGACAGCTCCCAGGGAGACCCAGTACTTC
TRBJ1-2 | - | many | TRBV5-1 | CASSPQTDYGYTF | TGCGCCAGCAGCCCCCAGACGGACTATGGCTACACCTTC
TRBJ2-3 | - | - | TRBV5-1 | CASSFYRQGQITDTQYF | TGCGCCAGCAGCTTTTACCGGCAGGGTCAAATCACAGATACGCAGTATTTT
TRBJ2-3 | - | - | TRBV7-2 | CASRFQGADTQYF | TGTGCCAGCAGGTTCCAGGGTGCAGATACGCAGTATTTT
TRBJ2-1 | TRBD1 | many | TRBV20-1 | CSARGQGAFGEQFF | TGCAGTGCTAGGGGACAGGGGGCGTTTGGAGAGCAGTTCTTC
TRBJ2-4 | - | many | TRBV2 | CASSGSGVKNIQYF | TGTGCCAGCAGTGGTTCCGGGGTAAAAAACATTCAGTACTTC
TRBJ2-7 | - | many | TRBV5-1 | CASSLVGNSYEQYF | TGCGCCAGCAGCTTGGTGGGCAACTCCTACGAGCAGTACTTC
TRBJ2-5 | - | - | TRBV12-3/TRBV12-4 | CASSFAGPETQYF | TGTGCCAGCAGTTTCGCAGGGCCAGAGACCCAGTACTTC
TRBJ1-1 | - | - | TRBV11-2 | CASSVGRAMNTEAFF | TGTGCCAGCAGCGTAGGACGAGCCATGAACACTGAAGCTTTCTTT
TRBJ2-1 | - | few | TRBV5-5 | CASSLRGRDRDEQFF | TGTGCCAGCAGCTTACGGGGGCGAGATAGGGATGAGCAGTTCTTC
TRBJ2-7 | - | few | TRBV20-1 | CSARGLAYEQYF | TGCAGTGCTAGAGGACTAGCCTACGAGCAGTACTTC
TRBJ2-2 | - | - | TRBV7-2 | CASSLDRLNTGELFF | TGTGCCAGCAGCTTAGACAGACTAAACACCGGGGAGCTGTTTTTT
TRBJ2-1 | - | many | TRBV7-2 | CASSLVRYNEQFF | TGTGCCAGCAGCTTAGTGCGTTACAATGAGCAGTTCTTC
TRBJ1-3 | - | many | TRBV7-9 | CASSRTGRMNSGNTIYF | TGTGCCAGCAGCCGAACGGGGCGGATGAACTCTGGAAACACCATATATTTT
TRBJ2-2 | - | many | TRBV20-1 | CSARDYRAANTGELFF | TGCAGTGCTAGAGATTATCGCGCAGCGAACACCGGGGAGCTGTTTTTT
TRBJ2-7 | - | many | TRBV28 | CASCGEIYEQYF | TGTGCCAGTTGTGGAGAAATCTACGAGCAGTACTTC
TRBJ1-1 | - | few | TRBV29-1 | CSVDRGGGNTEAFF | TGCAGCGTTGATAGAGGAGGCGGTAACACTGAAGCTTTCTTT
TRBJ2-1 | - | many | TRBV4-3 | CASSQDSGASSYNEQFF | TGCGCCAGCAGCCAAGATTCCGGGGCTAGCTCCTACAATGAGCAGTTCTTC
TRBJ2-4 | - | - | TRBV12-3/TRBV12-4 | CASSFNGVGDQYF | TGTGCCAGCAGCTTTAATGGGGTAGGGGATCAGTACTTC
TRBJ2-1 | TRBD2 | many | TRBV28 | CASSSPGTSFEQFF | TGTGCCAGCAGTAGCCCCGGGACTAGCTTTGAGCAGTTCTTC
TRBJ2-7 | - | - | TRBV4-2 | CASSPVRGSVHEQYF | TGTGCCAGCAGCCCAGTCCGGGGTAGTGTCCACGAGCAGTACTTC
TRBJ2-1 | TRBD2 | many | TRBV29-1 | CSVASGRANEQFF | TGCAGCGTTGCGAGCGGGAGGGCCAATGAGCAGTTCTTC
TRBJ1-1 | - | many | TRBV6-6 | CASSYAGAEAFF | TGTGCCAGCAGTTACGCGGGTGCTGAAGCTTTCTTT
TRBJ2-3 | TRBD2 | - | TRBV29-1 | CSVVSGGRDTQYF | TGCAGCGTTGTTAGCGGGGGGAGGGATACGCAGTATTTT